The next 22 T cell receptor beta chains were all read from a single sample in a study of T cell responses to AZD1222 COVID-19 vaccine. Profiled with immunoSEQ multiplex PCR; TCRdb holds only in-frame clones, not every one. Here the sample spans 150,000 to 200,000 clones, about 88% being singletons. The input for sequencing was peripheral blood, taken on day 0 of AZD1222 vaccination. The receptors derive from an adult in good health.

The chain recombines TRBV9 with TRBJ1-3, with 7 bases identical to TRBD1. The ends lost 4 bases at V and 2 bases at J; junction bases unmatched: 3. Per the germline V gene, CDR1 is SGDLS and CDR2 is YYNGEE. The CDR3 contains 14 residues. The CDR3 spells CASSPGGTGNTIYF. CDR3 bases: TGTGCCAGCAGCCCAGGGGGGACTGGAAACACCATATATTTT.

This clone was recorded once. The chain recombines TRBV7-8 with TRBJ2-1; 13 bases are a match to TRBD2. Germline loops: CDR1 SGHVS, CDR2 FQNEAQ. The V and J ends lost 1 base and 2 bases, in that order; junction bases with no gene match: 2. CDR3 length equals 17 residues. The chain's CDR3 is CASSLGLAGGPYNEQFF. Written as DNA, the CDR3 is TGTGCCAGCAGCTTAGGACTAGCGGGGGGACCCTACAATGAGCAGTTCTTC.

The chain combines TRBV2 with TRBJ1-6, with 7 nucleotides matching TRBD1. The CDR3 has 16 amino acids. CDR1 is SNHLY, CDR2 FYNNEI, per germline. V was pared by 2 bases and J by 5 bases, with 6 bases of the junction left unmatched. In DNA, the CDR3 is TGTGCCAGCAGTGAAAGGGCAGGGGGGAATAATTCACCCCTCCACTTT. As protein: CASSERAGGNNSPLHF. Full variable domain (missing parts from reference TRBV2 and TRBJ1-6): EPEVTQTPSHQVTQMGQEVILRCVPISNHLYFYWYRQILGQKVEFLVSFYNNEISEKSEIFDDQFSVERPDGSNFTLKIRSTKLEDSAMYFCASSERAGGNNSPLHFGNGTRLTVT.

This chain connects TRBV15 to TRBJ2-7; D not certain. The V end was cut by 2 bases, the J end by 4 bases, with 15 bases between. The CDR3 contains 15 residues. Germline V lookup: CDR1 LNHNV, CDR2 YYDKDF (reference sequence). Here the CDR3 reads CATSRSQDGPYEQYF. The CDR3, as DNA: TGTGCCACCAGCAGAAGTCAGGACGGACCTTACGAGCAGTACTTC.

This sequence joins TRBV6-5 and TRBJ1-1; 12 positions agree with TRBD1. Germline-derived CDR1 and CDR2 are MNHEY and SVGAGI. Losses at the gene ends were 8 bases for V and 10 bases for J; bases not matched to a gene: 11. This CDR3 has 14 amino acids. The CDR3: CASRDRGPAEGAFF. As DNA, the CDR3 is TGTGCCAGCCGGGACAGGGGGCCCGCGGAGGGAGCTTTCTTT.

The J gene is TRBJ2-7, the V gene TRBV27, with TRBD1 identical over 8 bases. There are 14 residues in the CDR3. CDR1 is MNHEY, CDR2 SMNVEV, per germline (reference sequence). The V gene end was trimmed by 7 bases and the J gene end by 7 bases; junction bases not matched to a gene: 12. CDR3 sequence reads: CASNNRGSLQEQYF. Written as DNA, the CDR3 is TGTGCCAGCAACAACAGGGGGTCCCTCCAAGAGCAGTACTTC.

The V gene is TRBV7-3, the J gene TRBJ1-2; possibly TRBD1 for D (6 bases). Germline CDR1 is SGHTA and CDR2 is FQGTGA. The V end was cut by 5 bases, the J end by 4 bases, with 11 bases between. The CDR3 length is 13 residues. CDR3 residues: CASSPGVGYGYTF. For the CDR3, the DNA is TGTGCCAGCAGCCCAGGGGTGGGCTATGGCTACACCTTC.

The chain uses TRBV24-1 and TRBJ2-2; D remains ambiguous. The V end was cut by 7 bases, the J end by 4 bases, with 9 bases between. This CDR3 is 13 amino acids long. Per germline, CDR1 KGHDR and CDR2 SFDVKD. The CDR3 DNA reads TGTGCCACCAGCGAGATCAGCACCGGGGAGCTGTTTTTT. Amino acids: CATSEISTGELFF.

The chain links TRBV6-5 to TRBJ1-4; unclear D gene. Germline-derived CDR1 and CDR2 are MNHEY and SVGAGI. V was cut by 2 bases and J by 7 bases, with 11 bases left in between. This CDR3 contains 14 residues. CDR3 amino acids: CASSYKPRGEKLFF. Written as DNA, the CDR3 is TGTGCCAGCAGTTACAAACCGCGAGGTGAAAAACTGTTTTTT.

The gene calls are TRBV19 and TRBJ1-2, with D possibly matching TRBD1 (5 bases). The V end lost 7 bases, the J end lost 6 bases, and 12 bases lay between the germline ends. The germline V gene encodes CDR1 LNHDA and CDR2 SQIVND (reference sequence). The CDR3 runs to 12 residues. The CDR3 loop reads CASKGIADGYTF. In DNA form, the CDR3 reads TGTGCCAGTAAGGGGATCGCGGATGGCTACACCTTC.

The chain carries TRBV12-3 or TRBV12-4 and TRBJ2-7, with D possibly being TRBD2 (6 bases). This CDR3 has 13 residues. The V and J ends lost 8 bases and 7 bases respectively, with 18 bases between them. The CDR3 DNA reads as TGTGCCAGCGGCATGGAGGGGTCGGGGGAGCAGTACTTC. Translation: CASGMEGSGEQYF.

V usage is TRBV7-2 and J usage is TRBJ2-2; D is unclear. Germline assignment: CDR1 SGHTA and CDR2 FQGNSA. The CDR3 has 14 amino acids. The V end lost 0 bases, the J end lost 4 bases, and 6 bases lay between the germline ends. The CDR3 DNA reads TGTGCCAGCAGCTTAGCACAGTTCACCGGGGAGCTGTTTTTT. It yields the protein CASSLAQFTGELFF.

This chain connects TRBV5-5 to TRBJ2-7, with D hard to call. Germline V CDR1 and CDR2: SGHKS, YYEKEE (reference sequence). The CDR3 runs to 14 residues. The V gene lost 2 bases and the J gene lost 3 bases, with 12 bases spanning the gap. The CDR3 spells CASSFSAPHYEQYF. For the CDR3, the DNA is TGTGCCAGCAGCTTTAGTGCCCCACACTACGAGCAGTACTTC.

The CDR3 DNA is TGTGCCAGCAGCAGAGCGGGAAGGGCTTACGAGCAGTACTTC. It codes for CASSRAGRAYEQYF. The chain has TRBV7-9 and TRBJ2-7; 7 nucleotides match TRBD2. The CDR3 extends over 14 amino acids. Germline CDR1 is SEHNR and CDR2 is FQNEAQ (reference sequence). V was clipped by 5 bases and J by 4 bases; unmatched bases: 8.

This sequence joins TRBV6-2 or TRBV6-3 and TRBJ1-1, with 10 bases identical to TRBD1. CDR3 length: 16 residues. CDR1 is MNHEY and CDR2 is SVGEGT in the germline V gene. V gave up 5 bases and J gave up 0 bases; unmatched junction bases: 6. CDR3 protein: CASSRGQGFMNTEAFF. The CDR3 region has the DNA TGTGCCAGCAGTCGGGGACAGGGGTTTATGAACACTGAAGCTTTCTTT.

The V call is TRBV6-4, the J call TRBJ1-2; 7 nucleotides match TRBD1. V was clipped by 10 bases and J by 0 bases; unmatched bases: 14. CDR3 length equals 16 residues. Germline V gene data show CDR1 as MRHNA and CDR2 as SNTAGT. The CDR3 reads CAKPYGTADSNYGYTF. CDR3 coding DNA: TGTGCCAAGCCCTACGGGACAGCAGATTCTAACTATGGCTACACCTTC.

The V call is TRBV11-2, the J call TRBJ2-7; 9 bases agree with TRBD2. V gave up 1 base and J gave up 3 bases; unmatched junction bases: 10. Germline V gene sequence: CDR1 SGHAT, CDR2 FQNNGV. This CDR3 comprises 17 residues. The CDR3 here is CASSLARTSAAFYEQYF. Written as DNA, the CDR3 is TGTGCCAGCAGCTTAGCGAGGACTAGCGCAGCCTTCTACGAGCAGTACTTC. Drawing the rest from reference TRBV11-2 and TRBJ2-7, the complete variable domain is EAGVAQSPRYKIIEKRQSVAFWCNPISGHATLYWYQQILGQGPKLLIQFQNNGVVDDSQLPKDRFSAERLKGVDSTLKIQPAKLEDSAVYLCASSLARTSAAFYEQYFGPGTRLTVT.

The chain uses TRBV29-1 and TRBJ2-4, with TRBD1 as a possible D gene (6 bases). V dropped 7 bases and J dropped 1 base, with 11 bases sitting between them. The CDR3 has 13 amino acids. In germline, CDR1 is SQVTM, CDR2 ANQGSEA. The CDR3 loop reads CSAEGGAKNIQYF. CDR3 coding DNA: TGCAGCGCAGAAGGGGGTGCCAAAAACATTCAGTACTTC.

V and J are TRBV5-3 and TRBJ1-4, with D unclear. TRBV5-3 is flagged as an ORF with uncertain function. The V gene lost 4 bases and the J gene lost 1 base, with 8 bases spanning the gap. This CDR3 contains 14 residues. The CDR3 loop is CARSTRGTNEKLFF. DNA for the CDR3: TGTGCCAGAAGCACCCGAGGAACTAATGAAAAACTGTTTTTT.

The chain is built from TRBV6-5 and TRBJ1-5; possible D gene TRBD1, 5 bases. The germline V and J ends were trimmed by 0 bases and 8 bases, with 17 bases remaining between them. The V gene's germline CDR1 is MNHEY and CDR2 SVGAGI. The CDR3 is made up of 16 amino acids. DNA for the CDR3: TGTGCCAGCAGTTACTCCGGGACCGGCGGCGGGGAGCCCCAGCATTTT. This gives the protein CASSYSGTGGGEPQHF.

The chain joins TRBV18 to TRBJ2-7, with 10 positions matching TRBD1. Trimming cost V 3 bases and J 5 bases; bases outside gene matches: 10. Germline V gives CDR1 KGHSH, CDR2 LQKENI. This CDR3 spans 16 amino acids. DNA of the CDR3: TGTGCCAGCTCACCTTCTGGGACAGGGGCTCGACACGAGCAGTACTTC. The encoded protein is CASSPSGTGARHEQYF.

This rearrangement joins TRBV6-2 or TRBV6-3 to TRBJ1-3; D unclear. CDR1 and CDR2 (germline): MNHEY, SVGEGT. V shed 0 bases and J shed 0 bases, with 18 bases lying between them. This CDR3 is built from 19 residues. The CDR3 here is CASSYSTGLTSGSGNTIYF. The CDR3 DNA reads TGTGCCAGCAGTTACTCTACCGGACTGACTTCAGGCTCTGGAAACACCATATATTTT.